The 15 T cell receptor beta chains below come from one sample, sequenced in a study of radiotherapy plus CTLA-4 blockade in lung cancer (dated by TCRdb to 2017 to 2018). Receptors were amplified or captured by the immunoSEQ multiplex PCR assay. TCRdb's version of the immuneACCESS table is confined to in-frame rearrangements and falls short of the full clone set. An unresolved V gene accounts for under half of the shortfall where checked; the remainder is of unknown origin. The sample table lists 85,000 to 100,000 clones, around 90% of them with a count of one. Approximately 15% of the sample is in the top ten clones. The source was peripheral blood, collected from a patient treated with radiotherapy plus ipilimumab. The receptors were sampled from a human donor with non-small cell lung cancer that progressed on radiotherapy plus ipilimumab.

The chain is built from TRBV6-1 and TRBJ1-1; 8 nucleotides match TRBD1. V gave up 8 bases and J gave up 5 bases; unmatched junction bases: 10. The germline gives CDR1 MNHNS, CDR2 SASEGT. CDR3 size: 14 residues. The DNA of the CDR3 is TGTGCCAGCTTTTTCAGGGGGCTGGTTACTGAAGCTTTCTTT. Translating gives CASFFRGLVTEAFF.

This chain connects TRBV7-9 to TRBJ1-1, with D hard to call. CDR3 size: 14 residues. Germline CDR1 SEHNR, CDR2 FQNEAQ (reference sequence). V was shortened by 5 bases and J by 2 bases, with 12 bases between the two germline ends. The CDR3 nucleotides are TGTGCCAGCAGCCCCAAAGATGGAAACACTGAAGCTTTCTTT. Protein sequence: CASSPKDGNTEAFF.

This chain joins TRBV18 and TRBJ1-4, with TRBD1 matching 10 bases. J gave up 5 bases and V 6 bases, and 15 bases lay outside the gene matches. This CDR3 has 18 residues. Germline CDR1 is KGHSH and CDR2 is LQKENI. The CDR3 sequence: CASSPRQGAYGRNEKLFF. The CDR3, as DNA: TGTGCCAGCTCTCCTAGACAGGGGGCTTACGGGAGAAATGAAAAACTGTTTTTT.

The chain combines TRBV10-3 with TRBJ1-1, with unresolved D. Trimming cost V 0 bases and J 7 bases, with 12 bases left between them. The CDR3 runs 14 residues. Per the germline V gene, CDR1 is ENHRY and CDR2 is SYGVKD. The CDR3: CAISESILRDEAFF. For the CDR3, the DNA is TGTGCCATCAGTGAGTCGATTTTGAGGGATGAAGCTTTCTTT.

The chain joins TRBV18 to TRBJ2-2, with TRBD1 as a possible D gene (5 bases). The V end lost 6 bases, the J end lost 3 bases, and 14 bases lay between the germline ends. Germline lookup yields CDR1 KGHSH and CDR2 LQKENI. This CDR3 is built from 15 residues. The CDR3 is CASSRLDSYTGELFF. DNA of the CDR3: TGTGCCAGCTCGCGCTTAGACAGCTACACCGGGGAGCTGTTTTTT.

The chain combines TRBV5-1 with TRBJ2-1, with D perhaps matching TRBD2 (7 bases). V was pared by 4 bases and J by 5 bases, with 16 bases between. Per germline, CDR1 SGHRS and CDR2 YFSETQ. This CDR3 has 15 residues. The CDR3: CASSPGDYLDNEQFF. DNA for the CDR3: TGCGCCAGCAGCCCAGGGGACTACCTTGACAATGAGCAGTTCTTC.

The rearrangement links TRBV19 to TRBJ2-3; 7 nucleotides align to TRBD1. V dropped 1 base and J dropped 2; count of bases not matched to a gene: 3. The CDR3 runs 15 residues. CDR1 and CDR2 (germline): LNHDA, SQIVND (reference sequence). The CDR3 bases are TGTGCCAGTAGTATAGCGGGACAGAACACAGATACGCAGTATTTT. Translation: CASSIAGQNTDTQYF.

The V and J genes are TRBV29-1 and TRBJ1-1, with D hard to call. Trimming removed 3 bases from V and 7 bases from J, with 15 bases in between. Germline CDR1 SQVTM, CDR2 ANQGSEA. This CDR3 has 13 amino acids. For the CDR3, the DNA is TGCAGCGTTGACGCAGAACACCGATTTGAAGCTTTCTTT. Its translation is CSVDAEHRFEAFF.

V is TRBV5-1 and J is TRBJ1-2; 8 bases map to TRBD1. J gave up 4 bases and V 0 bases, and 2 bases lay outside the gene matches. This CDR3 region has 14 residues. The germline gives CDR1 SGHRS, CDR2 YFSETQ. The CDR3 is CASSLGQGSYGYTF. CDR3 sequence (DNA): TGCGCCAGCAGCTTGGGACAGGGGAGCTATGGCTACACCTTC.

This chain uses TRBV6-8 with TRBJ1-5, with D unclear. V was trimmed by 7 bases and J by 6 bases, leaving 13 bases between them. The CDR3 loop spans 13 amino acids. Germline assignment: CDR1 MNHGY and CDR2 SAAAGT. The CDR3 nucleotides read TGTGCCAGCAAAAGGAGGGTCTTTCAGCCCCAGCATTTT. It is translated as CASKRRVFQPQHF.

The genes are TRBV27 and TRBJ1-1; 8 bases map to TRBD1. This CDR3 spans 17 amino acids. The germline gives CDR1 MNHEY, CDR2 SMNVEV (reference sequence). Trimming at V came to 6 bases and at J to 1 base, leaving 13 bases not matched to a gene. CDR3 region: CASSYRPRGLGNTEAFF. The CDR3 bases are TGTGCCAGCAGCTATCGCCCCAGGGGGCTTGGGAACACTGAAGCTTTCTTT.

The CDR3 region is CARHNGYDNYGYTF. CDR3 nucleotide sequence: TGTGCCAGACATAACGGGTATGACAACTATGGCTACACCTTC. The chain joins TRBV2 to TRBJ1-2; D gene ambiguous. The CDR3 extends over 14 amino acids. V was shortened by 9 bases and J by 2 bases, with 16 bases between the two germline ends. From germline, CDR1 is SNHLY and CDR2 FYNNEI.

The chain recombines TRBV7-2 with TRBJ1-1; TRBD1 is a possible D gene (5 bases). The V end lost 5 bases, the J end lost 1 base, and 17 bases lay between the germline ends. This CDR3 spans 16 amino acids. CDR1 SGHTA and CDR2 FQGNSA come from the germline V gene. The chain's CDR3 is CASSASWGLANTEAFF. The CDR3 region has the DNA TGTGCCAGCAGCGCCAGTTGGGGACTGGCGAACACTGAAGCTTTCTTT.

The count of this clone is one. DNA of the CDR3: TGTGCCAGTAGTACGCGGACAGGGAGCAATCAGCCCCAGCATTTT. This gives the protein CASSTRTGSNQPQHF. V and J are TRBV19 and TRBJ1-5, with TRBD1 identical over 8 bases. Trimming removed 4 bases from V and 1 base from J; junction bases left unmatched: 3. The CDR3 is 15 residues long. Germline loops: CDR1 LNHDA, CDR2 SQIVND (reference sequence).

This clone appeared a few times. This rearrangement joins TRBV11-2 to TRBJ2-5; D call uncertain. The CDR3 is 17 residues long. Trimming shortened V by 2 bases and J by 3 bases, and 19 bases separated the two germline ends. Per germline, CDR1 SGHAT and CDR2 FQNNGV. CDR3 nucleotide sequence: TGTGCCAGCAGCTTAATACAGAGGAGTCCACCCAAAGAGACCCAGTACTTC. Its translation: CASSLIQRSPPKETQYF.